These 27 T cell receptor beta chains were sequenced from one sample in a study of cytomegalovirus exposure and HLA in healthy donors. The PCR ran on 60 Vbeta and 13 Jbeta primers. Here immunoSEQ multiplex PCR was the method, and the copy in TCRdb shows in-frame clones only, minus some. The sample lists 90,000 to 130,000 clones, around 88% seen once, with about 1.8% in the top ten. What was sequenced was PBMCs. These receptors all stem from a man aged 40-50 years in good health and CMV-seronegative.

This chain connects TRBV5-4 to TRBJ2-2; D gene uncertain. V was clipped by 1 base and J by 4 bases, with 5 bases between them. Germline lookup yields CDR1 SGHNT and CDR2 YYREEE (reference sequence). The CDR3 contains 13 residues. This chain's CDR3 is CASSLFSTGELFF. The DNA of the CDR3 is TGTGCCAGCAGCTTGTTCAGCACCGGGGAGCTGTTTTTT.

The rearrangement links TRBV6-1 to TRBJ2-5; D may be TRBD2 (6 bases). CDR3 length: 15 amino acids. Germline loops: CDR1 MNHNS, CDR2 SASEGT. V dropped 6 bases and J dropped 3 bases, with 17 bases sitting between them. CDR3 protein: CASRLSGGREETQYF. The CDR3 DNA sequence: TGTGCCAGCAGGCTCTCCGGGGGAAGGGAAGAGACCCAGTACTTC.

The chain joins TRBV5-8 to TRBJ1-6; 8 bases map to TRBD1. This CDR3 contains 18 residues. Germline loops: CDR1 SGHTS, CDR2 YDEGEE. With 2 bases clipped from V and 0 bases from J, the junction kept 7 bases outside the gene matches. CDR3 loop: CASSFGTGGFSYNSPLHF. The CDR3 DNA reads as TGTGCCAGCAGCTTCGGTACAGGGGGTTTCTCCTATAATTCACCCCTCCACTTT.

The chain links TRBV28 to TRBJ2-7, with TRBD1 matching 10 bases. With 4 bases clipped from V and 1 base from J, the junction kept 4 bases outside the gene matches. Germline V gene data show CDR1 as MDHEN and CDR2 as SYDVKM. CDR3 length equals 15 residues. The CDR3 DNA reads TGTGCCAGCAGTTCGCCGGGACAGGGGTCCTACGAGCAGTACTTC. It encodes CASSSPGQGSYEQYF.

This sequence joins TRBV7-7 and TRBJ2-1, with D possibly being TRBD1 (6 bases). Trimming removed 1 base at V and 6 bases at J, with 13 bases between. The CDR3 loop spans 15 amino acids. Germline lookup yields CDR1 SSHAT and CDR2 FNYEAQ (reference sequence). The CDR3 DNA sequence: TGTGCCAGCAGCTTAGGCAGGGGCGACTTCAATGAGCAGTTCTTC. Translated, it gives CASSLGRGDFNEQFF.

This clone was picked up a small number of times. This sequence joins TRBV30 and TRBJ1-4, with D uncertain. Germline values: CDR1 GTSNPN, CDR2 SVGIG (reference sequence). The CDR3 is 14 amino acids. V lost 4 bases, J lost 7 bases, and 16 bases lay in between. The CDR3 protein is CAWTYVLGGEKLFF. DNA for the CDR3: TGTGCCTGGACTTACGTGCTTGGAGGTGAAAAACTGTTTTTT. Supplemented by reference TRBV30 and TRBJ1-4, the full variable domain reads SQTIHQWPATLVQPVGSPLSLECTVEGTSNPNLYWYRQAAGRGLQLLFYSVGIGQISSEVPQNLSASRPQDRQFILSSKKLLLSDSGFYLCAWTYVLGGEKLFFGSGTQLSVL.

The genes are TRBV9 and TRBJ2-1; tentative D call: TRBD1 (6 bases). CDR3 length equals 15 residues. Trimming took 5 bases from V and 0 from J, leaving 12 bases between them. The V gene's germline CDR1 is SGDLS and CDR2 YYNGEE. The CDR3 loop reads CASRQGVSSYNEQFF. CDR3 nucleotides: TGTGCCAGCAGACAGGGAGTCAGCTCCTACAATGAGCAGTTCTTC.

This clone appeared a few times. V and J are TRBV6-5 and TRBJ2-3, with 7 positions matching TRBD1. In germline, CDR1 is MNHEY, CDR2 SVGAGI. V shed 11 bases, J shed 0 bases, and the junction held 8 bases outside the gene matches. The CDR3 is 14 amino acids. The CDR3 reads CASHRGTSTDTQYF. CDR3 bases: TGTGCCTCACACAGGGGCACTAGCACAGATACGCAGTATTTT.

This rearrangement joins TRBV30 to TRBJ1-2; D unclear. Deletions cut 8 bases from V and 2 bases from J, with 15 bases between. The length of the CDR3 is 13 residues. CDR1 is GTSNPN, CDR2 SVGIG, per germline (reference sequence). CDR3 residues: CALAQVLNYGYTF. For the CDR3, the DNA is TGTGCCCTAGCGCAGGTATTGAACTATGGCTACACCTTC. Using reference TRBV30 and TRBJ1-2 for the parts outside the CDR3, the full variable domain is SQTIHQWPATLVQPVGSPLSLECTVEGTSNPNLYWYRQAAGRGLQLLFYSVGIGQISSEVPQNLSASRPQDRQFILSSKKLLLSDSGFYLCALAQVLNYGYTFGSGTRLTVV.

CDR3 in DNA: TGTGCCAGCACTCCCGGGACAGGCAGACTCTCCTACGAGCAGTACTTC. Residues: CASTPGTGRLSYEQYF. The rearrangement joins TRBV28 to TRBJ2-7, with 8 bases aligning to TRBD1. CDR3 length equals 16 residues. Germline trimming cut 7 bases from V and 0 bases from J; bases unmatched to any gene: 11. Germline V gene lookup returns CDR1 MDHEN and CDR2 SYDVKM.

The chain uses TRBV5-4 and TRBJ1-2; TRBD1 might be the D (5 bases). With 1 base removed from V and 8 bases from J, the gap between germline ends came to 15 bases. CDR3 length: 14 residues. CDR1 is SGHNT and CDR2 is YYREEE in the germline V gene (reference sequence). The CDR3 sequence is CASSLQSGGFGYTF. The CDR3, as DNA: TGTGCCAGCAGCTTGCAAAGCGGGGGTTTCGGCTACACCTTC.

This clone was detected a few times. This chain connects TRBV2 to TRBJ1-1, with D tentatively TRBD1 (6 bases). From germline, CDR1 is SNHLY and CDR2 FYNNEI. The ends were cut back, 2 bases at V and 4 bases at J, with 14 bases in the middle. The CDR3 sequence is 15 residues long. CDR3 in DNA: TGTGCCAGCAGTGAACGGGGAGGGGGAAGCACTGAAGCTTTCTTT. Translating gives CASSERGGGSTEAFF.

This sequence joins TRBV29-1 and TRBJ2-5; TRBD2 matches at 9 bases. The CDR3 length is 12 residues. Germline CDR1 is SQVTM and CDR2 is ANQGSEA. The V segment lost 4 bases and the J segment 5 bases; nucleotides outside the gene matches: 2. The CDR3 bases are TGCAGCGTTGTGACTAGCGGTGAGACCCAGTACTTC. Its protein is CSVVTSGETQYF. Together with reference TRBV29-1 and TRBJ2-5, the CDR3 gives the full variable domain: SAVISQKPSRDICQRGTSLTIQCQVDSQVTMMFWYRQQPGQSLTLIATANQGSEATYESGFVIDKFPISRPNLTFSTLTVSNMSPEDSSIYLCSVVTSGETQYFGPGTRLLVL.

The rearrangement links TRBV5-1 to TRBJ2-3; D perhaps matches TRBD2 (7 bases). V was trimmed by 0 bases and J by 3 bases, leaving 14 bases between them. Germline loops: CDR1 SGHRS, CDR2 YFSETQ. CDR3 size: 16 residues. In DNA form, the CDR3 reads TGCGCCAGCAGCTTGGGTGGGGGGGCCACTACAGATACGCAGTATTTT. Protein sequence: CASSLGGGATTDTQYF.

This clone was detected once. The V and J genes are TRBV2 and TRBJ1-6; 8 nucleotides agree with TRBD1. CDR1 and CDR2 (germline): SNHLY, FYNNEI. V was clipped by 8 bases and J by 0 bases; unmatched bases: 12. CDR3 length: 18 amino acids. CDR3 sequence (DNA): TGTGCCAGCTCTATTTGGGGACAGGCCAGCTCCTATAATTCACCCCTCCACTTT. This codes for CASSIWGQASSYNSPLHF.

This chain connects TRBV9 to TRBJ2-5; tentative D call: TRBD1 (5 bases). The CDR3 consists of 13 residues. Trimming stripped 3 bases from V and 2 bases from J, with 8 bases between. Germline CDR1 SGDLS, CDR2 YYNGEE. CDR3: CASSAGLQETQYF. In DNA form, the CDR3 reads TGTGCCAGCAGCGCAGGGTTGCAAGAGACCCAGTACTTC.

The gene calls are TRBV25-1 and TRBJ2-7; D might be TRBD1 (6 bases). Trimming pared 5 bases from V and 2 bases from J, leaving 19 bases between. Germline lookup yields CDR1 MGHDK and CDR2 SYGVNS. CDR3 length equals 16 residues. The DNA for the CDR3 is TGTGCCAGCAGTTCTATCCATGGGGGCTCTACCTACGAGCAGTACTTC. It yields the protein CASSSIHGGSTYEQYF.

The gene calls are TRBV2 and TRBJ2-7; a possible D gene is TRBD1 (6 bases). The CDR3 consists of 14 residues. V shed 6 bases and J shed 2 bases, with 14 bases lying between them. The germline V gene encodes CDR1 SNHLY and CDR2 FYNNEI. DNA of the CDR3: TGTGCCAGCAGCCCCCGGACAGCGACCTACGAGCAGTACTTC. Translating gives CASSPRTATYEQYF.

The gene calls are TRBV5-8 and TRBJ1-2, with 7 bases identical to TRBD1. CDR1 SGHTS and CDR2 YDEGEE come from the germline V gene. CDR3 length equals 16 residues. V lost 4 bases and J lost 0; bases outside the gene matches: 9. The CDR3 is CASSGVGTASNYGYTF. The DNA of the CDR3 is TGTGCCAGCAGCGGCGTGGGGACAGCATCTAACTATGGCTACACCTTC.

This chain connects TRBV7-9 to TRBJ2-7, with TRBD1 matching 8 bases. V was pared by 5 bases and J by 5 bases, with 8 bases of the junction left unmatched. This CDR3 region has 14 residues. CDR1 and CDR2 (germline): SEHNR, FQNEAQ (reference sequence). In DNA, the CDR3 is TGTGCCAGCAGCCTCGGGACAGGAATCCACGAGCAGTACTTC. It is translated as CASSLGTGIHEQYF.

This clone appeared a single time. The chain combines TRBV5-5 with TRBJ2-2; D ambiguous. The CDR3 runs to 16 residues. Between the trimmed V and J ends, which lost 2 bases and 0 bases, there was a span of 11 bases. From germline, CDR1 is SGHKS and CDR2 YYEKEE (reference sequence). CDR3 DNA: TGTGCCAGCAGCTTCTCCGCAGGCCCGAACACCGGGGAGCTGTTTTTT. It yields the protein CASSFSAGPNTGELFF.

The rearrangement uses TRBV5-1 and TRBJ1-5; 7 bases fit TRBD1. CDR3 length equals 16 residues. The trim removed 4 bases at V and 7 bases at J, leaving 14 bases unmatched. CDR1 and CDR2 from the germline V gene are SGHRS and YFSETQ. The CDR3: CASSAYRGPLRQPQHF. The CDR3, as DNA: TGCGCCAGCAGCGCATACAGGGGACCCCTTAGACAGCCCCAGCATTTT.

The J gene is TRBJ1-1, the V gene TRBV5-6; D ambiguous. The CDR3 consists of 15 residues. Trimming stripped 0 bases from V and 0 bases from J, with 9 bases between. Germline CDR1 is SGHDT and CDR2 is YYEEEE. The CDR3 region is CASSLGPNMNTEAFF. The CDR3 DNA reads as TGTGCCAGCAGCTTGGGCCCGAACATGAACACTGAAGCTTTCTTT.

The rearrangement uses TRBV5-4 and TRBJ1-1; 7 bases map to TRBD1. The germline CDR1 and CDR2 sequences are SGHNT and YYREEE (reference sequence). J was trimmed by 5 bases and V by 1 base; bases with no gene match: 8. The CDR3 loop spans 15 amino acids. The chain's CDR3 is CASSLIPTGETEAFF. DNA for the CDR3: TGTGCCAGCAGCTTGATCCCAACAGGGGAAACTGAAGCTTTCTTT.

J is TRBJ1-6 and V is TRBV15; D is possibly TRBD1 (5 bases). Germline CDR1 and CDR2: LNHNV and YYDKDF (reference sequence). The length of the CDR3 is 13 residues. Trimming cost V 7 bases and J 6 bases, with 10 bases left between them. CDR3 sequence (DNA): TGTGCCACCACAGACAGAACTAATTCACCCCTCCACTTT. Its protein is CATTDRTNSPLHF.

V is TRBV2 and J is TRBJ2-4; a weak D match, TRBD1 (6 bases). V was shortened by 3 bases and J by 0 bases, with 12 bases between the two germline ends. The CDR3 consists of 16 residues. Germline CDR1 and CDR2: SNHLY and FYNNEI. The CDR3: CASSEDSARAKNIQYF. The CDR3 coding sequence is TGTGCCAGCAGTGAGGACAGTGCAAGAGCCAAAAACATTCAGTACTTC.

The V and J genes are TRBV27 and TRBJ1-5, with D tentatively TRBD1 (5 bases). This CDR3 comprises 14 residues. Trimming pared 5 bases from V and 5 bases from J, leaving 13 bases between. Germline V gives CDR1 MNHEY, CDR2 SMNVEV (reference sequence). The CDR3 region has the DNA TGTGCCAGCAGTCCCAGGGTGTCCCATCAGCCCCAGCATTTT. It translates to CASSPRVSHQPQHF.